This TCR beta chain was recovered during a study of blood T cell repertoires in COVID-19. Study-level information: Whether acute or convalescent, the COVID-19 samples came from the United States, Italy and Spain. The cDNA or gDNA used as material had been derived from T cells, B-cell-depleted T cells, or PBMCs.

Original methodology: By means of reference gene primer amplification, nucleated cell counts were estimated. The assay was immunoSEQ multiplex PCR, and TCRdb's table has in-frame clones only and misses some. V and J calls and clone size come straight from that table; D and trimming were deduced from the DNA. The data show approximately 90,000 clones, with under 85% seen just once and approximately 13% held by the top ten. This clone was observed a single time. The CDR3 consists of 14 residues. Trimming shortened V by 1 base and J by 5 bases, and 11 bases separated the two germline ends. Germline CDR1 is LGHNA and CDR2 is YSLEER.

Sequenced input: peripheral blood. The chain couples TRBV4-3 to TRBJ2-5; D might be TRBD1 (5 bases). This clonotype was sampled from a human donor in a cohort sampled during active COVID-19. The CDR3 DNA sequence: TGCGCCAGCAGCCAAGGTCAGGGTCGCGAGACCCAGTACTTC. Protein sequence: CASSQGQGRETQYF.